These 24 T cell receptor beta chains were sequenced from one sample in a study of cytomegalovirus exposure and HLA in healthy donors. PCR was performed using 60 Vbeta and 13 Jbeta primers. Libraries were prepared by immunoSEQ multiplex PCR; TCRdb keeps only in-frame clonotypes and omits some of them. Altogether around 100,000 clones are present, 75% to 85% being singletons, with the ten largest covering 3%. The sample consisted of PBMCs. These receptors were taken from a woman aged 18-29 years in good health and CMV-seropositive.

This clone was seen more than once but under ten times. This chain links TRBV7-9 with TRBJ2-2; 9 bases are a match to TRBD1. The CDR3 runs to 15 residues. The J segment lost 7 bases and the V segment lost 4 bases, leaving 7 bases of the junction unmatched. CDR1 is SEHNR and CDR2 is FQNEAQ in the germline V gene (reference sequence). Here the CDR3 reads CASSSHRGQYGELFF. CDR3 DNA: TGTGCCAGCAGCTCCCACAGGGGGCAATACGGGGAGCTGTTTTTT.

This chain uses TRBV6-5 with TRBJ2-1; D perhaps matches TRBD2 (5 bases). V was shortened by 6 bases and J by 8 bases, with 14 bases between the two germline ends. CDR1 and CDR2 (germline): MNHEY, SVGAGI. CDR3 length equals 13 residues. Here the CDR3 DNA reads TGTGCCAGCAGAAGAGGGCGGCGGGATGAGCAGTTCTTC. The encoded protein is CASRRGRRDEQFF.

The V call is TRBV5-1, the J call TRBJ1-2; maybe TRBD1 (6 bases). Germline CDR1 and CDR2: SGHRS and YFSETQ. The V and J ends lost 5 bases and 5 bases respectively, with 16 bases between them. There are 14 residues in the CDR3. CDR3 nucleotides: TGCGCCAGCAGTGGGGCCTCTCAGGGGTATGGCTACACCTTC. Translated, it gives CASSGASQGYGYTF.

The chain couples TRBV6-5 to TRBJ2-6; D ambiguous. In germline, CDR1 is MNHEY, CDR2 SVGAGI. The CDR3 spans 15 residues. V was clipped by 7 bases and J by 0 bases, with 10 bases between them. The CDR3 sequence: CASTQSYSGANVLTF. For the CDR3, the DNA is TGTGCCAGCACGCAGTCGTACTCTGGGGCCAACGTCCTGACTTTC.

This chain joins TRBV9 and TRBJ2-1; D gene ambiguous. Germline assignment: CDR1 SGDLS and CDR2 YYNGEE. The CDR3 length is 17 residues. Deletions cut 5 bases from V and 0 bases from J, with 18 bases between. The CDR3 DNA reads TGTGCCAGCAGTATGACTCGCGACTCCGCCTCCTACAATGAGCAGTTCTTC. As protein: CASSMTRDSASYNEQFF. Supplemented by reference TRBV9 and TRBJ2-1, the full variable domain reads DSGVTQTPKHLITATGQRVTLRCSPRSGDLSVYWYQQSLDQGLQFLIQYYNGEERAKGNILERFSAQQFPDLHSELNLSSLELGDSALYFCASSMTRDSASYNEQFFGPGTRLTVL.

This sequence joins TRBV25-1 and TRBJ2-2, with a possible D match to TRBD2 (7 bases). The CDR3 totals 17 residues. Trimming removed 7 bases from V and 5 bases from J, with 23 bases in between. Germline CDR1 and CDR2: MGHDK and SYGVNS. CDR3 region: CASTLGGGAGRTGELFF. In nucleotides, the CDR3 is TGTGCCAGCACCCTGGGGGGGGGCGCCGGAAGGACCGGGGAGCTGTTTTTT.

This sequence joins TRBV5-1 and TRBJ2-7; tentative D call: TRBD1 (5 bases). This CDR3 contains 14 residues. Germline assignment: CDR1 SGHRS and CDR2 YFSETQ. The V end lost 1 base, the J end lost 7 bases, and 15 bases lay between the germline ends. The CDR3 reads CASSLTTVPGEQYF. CDR3 in DNA: TGCGCCAGCAGCTTGACGACAGTCCCAGGGGAGCAGTACTTC.

This clone was counted between two and nine times. This chain uses TRBV6-5 with TRBJ1-2, with 7 bases aligning to TRBD1. This CDR3 is 13 amino acids long. Trimming took 5 bases from V and 7 from J; bases not matched to a gene: 7. Per the germline V gene, CDR1 is MNHEY and CDR2 is SVGAGI. Here the CDR3 reads CASSPMDRLGYTF. The CDR3 DNA sequence: TGTGCCAGCAGTCCCATGGACAGGCTTGGCTACACCTTC.

This clone was seen more than once but under ten times. The V and J genes are TRBV7-9 and TRBJ2-1, with 13 bases identical to TRBD2. CDR1 and CDR2 from the germline V gene are SEHNR and FQNEAQ (reference sequence). Germline trimming cut 5 bases from V and 8 bases from J; bases unmatched to any gene: 12. The CDR3 covers 17 residues. The CDR3 here is CASSANRLAGGLDEQFF. CDR3 nucleotides: TGTGCCAGCAGCGCCAACCGACTAGCGGGAGGCTTAGATGAGCAGTTCTTC.

The genes are TRBV7-9 and TRBJ2-1; 13 bases are a match to TRBD2. With 6 bases clipped from V and 9 bases from J, the junction kept 8 bases outside the gene matches. The CDR3 has 15 amino acids. Germline V gene lookup returns CDR1 SEHNR and CDR2 FQNEAQ (reference sequence). The DNA for the CDR3 is TGTGCCAGCAGACTCGGGACTAGCGGGACGGGTGAGCAGTTCTTC. This codes for CASRLGTSGTGEQFF.

This clone was counted between two and nine times. The CDR3 DNA follows: TGCGCCAGCAGCTTGAATCCGTGGGACAGTAGACTCGACAATGAGCAGTTCTTC. Translation gives CASSLNPWDSRLDNEQFF. J is TRBJ2-1 and V is TRBV5-1, with TRBD1 identical over 7 bases. The ends lost 1 base at V and 5 bases at J; junction bases unmatched: 15. The CDR3 sequence is 18 residues long. Germline values: CDR1 SGHRS, CDR2 YFSETQ.

This chain uses TRBV15 with TRBJ1-1, with TRBD1 identical over 8 bases. The CDR3 sequence is 16 residues long. The trim removed 0 bases at V and 4 bases at J, leaving 7 bases unmatched. Per germline, CDR1 LNHNV and CDR2 YYDKDF (reference sequence). This chain's CDR3 is CATSREEAGGSTEAFF. The DNA for the CDR3 is TGTGCCACCAGCAGAGAGGAAGCAGGGGGCAGCACTGAAGCTTTCTTT.

The chain carries TRBV7-9 and TRBJ2-5; D perhaps matches TRBD1 (6 bases). Germline assignment: CDR1 SEHNR and CDR2 FQNEAQ (reference sequence). The V and J ends lost 1 base and 3 bases respectively, with 12 bases between them. CDR3 length: 15 residues. The CDR3 reads CASSLVGSGEETQYF. CDR3 bases: TGTGCCAGCAGCTTAGTGGGTTCAGGGGAAGAGACCCAGTACTTC.

This CDR3 is CASSLITGGDKNIQYF. In DNA, the CDR3 is TGTGCCAGCAGCTTAATAACAGGGGGTGACAAAAACATTCAGTACTTC. The chain uses TRBV7-9 and TRBJ2-4, with 8 bases aligning to TRBD1. With 2 bases clipped from V and 3 bases from J, the junction kept 6 bases outside the gene matches. This CDR3 region has 16 residues. In germline, CDR1 is SEHNR, CDR2 FQNEAQ (reference sequence).

The rearrangement links TRBV7-3 to TRBJ2-3, with TRBD2 matching 9 bases. Unmatched junction bases numbered 23, after V lost 5 bases and J lost 5 bases. Germline V gene sequence: CDR1 SGHTA, CDR2 FQGTGA. The CDR3 is 20 residues long. The CDR3 loop reads CASSLTPSGNRPAVGDTQYF. The CDR3, as DNA: TGTGCCAGCAGCCTCACACCTAGCGGGAATAGGCCAGCTGTGGGAGATACGCAGTATTTT.

Only a few counts were recorded for this clone. This sequence joins TRBV5-6 and TRBJ2-1; the D gene is possibly TRBD1 (6 bases). The CDR3 totals 13 residues. The V gene lost 1 base and the J gene lost 9 bases, with 11 bases spanning the gap. CDR1 and CDR2 from the germline V gene are SGHDT and YYEEEE. CDR3 sequence: CASSLLVDSEQFF. The CDR3, as DNA: TGTGCCAGCAGCTTGCTAGTGGACAGTGAGCAGTTCTTC.

The V and J genes are TRBV19 and TRBJ2-5; 8 bases are shared with TRBD1. Unmatched junction bases numbered 7, after V lost 3 bases and J lost 4 bases. CDR1 is LNHDA and CDR2 is SQIVND in the germline V gene (reference sequence). The CDR3 length is 15 residues. CDR3 region: CASSIARTGRETQYF. CDR3 DNA: TGTGCCAGTAGTATCGCACGGACAGGGCGAGAGACCCAGTACTTC.

The chain couples TRBV19 to TRBJ1-2; D not certain. The CDR3 consists of 12 residues. The V end was cut by 3 bases, the J end by 4 bases, with 6 bases between. Germline V gene data show CDR1 as LNHDA and CDR2 as SQIVND (reference sequence). Here the CDR3 DNA reads TGTGCCAGTAGTATGTCTGTCTATGGCTACACCTTC. This translates into CASSMSVYGYTF.

The chain recombines TRBV27 with TRBJ2-1; 10 nucleotides line up with TRBD1. V lost 7 bases and J lost 7; bases outside the gene matches: 10. The V gene's germline CDR1 is MNHEY and CDR2 SMNVEV (reference sequence). There are 15 residues in the CDR3. The CDR3 sequence is CASNAWGQGHNEQFF. CDR3 nucleotides: TGTGCCAGCAATGCCTGGGGACAGGGGCATAATGAGCAGTTCTTC.

The gene calls are TRBV27 and TRBJ1-1; 9 nucleotides align to TRBD1. Germline CDR1 reads MNHEY; CDR2 reads SMNVEV (reference sequence). The CDR3 totals 16 residues. V dropped 5 bases and J dropped 3; count of bases not matched to a gene: 10. This CDR3 reads CASSTPPDRGYTEAFF. CDR3 coding DNA: TGTGCCAGCAGTACCCCCCCGGACAGGGGATACACTGAAGCTTTCTTT.

This chain uses TRBV6-5 with TRBJ1-5; D not resolved. The CDR3 is 14 amino acids. Trimming pared 0 bases from V and 4 bases from J, leaving 7 bases between. Germline-derived CDR1 and CDR2 are MNHEY and SVGAGI. This chain's CDR3 is CASSYSAGNQPQHF. The CDR3 DNA is TGTGCCAGCAGTTACTCAGCGGGGAATCAGCCCCAGCATTTT.

V usage is TRBV6-5 and J usage is TRBJ1-1; 7 positions match TRBD1. In germline, CDR1 is MNHEY, CDR2 SVGAGI. CDR3 size: 15 residues. The V gene end was trimmed by 0 bases and the J gene end by 9 bases; junction bases not matched to a gene: 10. The CDR3 DNA follows: TGTGCCAGCAGTTACTCCGGGACAGCCGTACAGAAAGCTTTCTTT. Its translation is CASSYSGTAVQKAFF.

CDR3 in DNA: TGCGCCAGCAGCTTGGGTGCTAGCGGAACCTACGAGCAGTACTTC. As protein: CASSLGASGTYEQYF. The V gene is TRBV5-1, the J gene TRBJ2-7, with 7 bases lining up with TRBD2. CDR1 and CDR2 (germline): SGHRS, YFSETQ. Losses at the gene ends were 0 bases for V and 2 bases for J; bases not matched to a gene: 5. The CDR3 is 15 residues long.

V gene TRBV7-3 combines with J gene TRBJ1-1; D is possibly TRBD1 (6 bases). The CDR3 sequence is 17 residues long. V lost 1 base and J 0 bases, leaving 15 bases between the germline ends. The germline V gene encodes CDR1 SGHTA and CDR2 FQGTGA. CDR3 in DNA: TGTGCCAGCAGCTTAAATGGGGGCGAGGCCGTGAACACTGAAGCTTTCTTT. Amino acid sequence: CASSLNGGEAVNTEAFF.